The 25 T cell receptor beta chains given below trace back to one sample, sequenced in a study of blood T cell repertoires in COVID-19. The data were produced by immunoSEQ multiplex PCR, yet TCRdb's version contains in-frame clones alone and is incomplete. This sample has about 87,000 clones; around 90% occur once, and the top ten carry more than 4%. Sequencing was carried out using peripheral blood. These receptors were collected from a man in his forties or fifties with acute or convalescent COVID-19.

The rearrangement links TRBV19 to TRBJ2-2; TRBD1 matches 9 bases. This CDR3 is built from 14 residues. V shed 4 bases, J shed 4 bases, and the junction held 1 base outside the gene matches. The germline V gene encodes CDR1 LNHDA and CDR2 SQIVND (reference sequence). CDR3 nucleotide sequence: TGTGCCAGTAGTAGGGACAGGGCCACCGGGGAGCTGTTTTTT. It specifies CASSRDRATGELFF.

The chain employs TRBV5-1 and TRBJ1-4, with 7 positions matching TRBD1. Germline loops: CDR1 SGHRS, CDR2 YFSETQ. The J segment lost 3 bases and the V segment lost 5 bases, leaving 4 bases of the junction unmatched. The CDR3 totals 14 residues. CDR3: CASRPTGPNEKLFF. CDR3 DNA: TGCGCCAGCAGACCGACAGGGCCTAATGAAAAACTGTTTTTT. Full variable domain (outside the CDR3, taken from reference TRBV5-1 and TRBJ1-4): KAGVTQTPRYLIKTRGQQVTLSCSPISGHRSVSWYQQTPGQGLQFLFEYFSETQRNKGNFPGRFSGRQFSNSRSEMNVSTLELGDSALYLCASRPTGPNEKLFFGSGTQLSVL.

The chain carries TRBV7-6 and TRBJ2-2, with D tentatively TRBD1 (7 bases). CDR1 and CDR2 from the germline V gene are SGHVS and FNYEAQ. The CDR3 totals 15 residues. The V end lost 5 bases, the J end lost 7 bases, and 17 bases lay between the germline ends. This CDR3 is CASSPIDREVGELFF. CDR3 nucleotide sequence: TGTGCCAGCAGCCCTATCGACAGGGAGGTCGGGGAGCTGTTTTTT.

The V call is TRBV2, the J call TRBJ2-2, with a weak D call TRBD1 (5 bases). This CDR3 spans 15 amino acids. Germline V CDR1 and CDR2: SNHLY, FYNNEI. V dropped 4 bases and J dropped 4 bases, with 13 bases sitting between them. The CDR3 sequence is CASSVTDPVTGELFF. CDR3 nucleotides: TGTGCCAGCAGTGTGACAGACCCGGTCACCGGGGAGCTGTTTTTT.

Regarding this clone: The sample has other DNA sequences that encode this CDR3 too. The V gene is TRBV14, the J gene TRBJ2-7; the match to TRBD1 covers 8 bases. The germline V gene has CDR1 SGHDN and CDR2 FVKESK. V trimming: 4 bases; J trimming: 3 bases; junction bases outside the gene matches: 2. The CDR3 loop spans 13 amino acids. As DNA, the CDR3 is TGTGCCAGCAGCCGCGGACAGGGCTACGAGCAGTACTTC. Translation: CASSRGQGYEQYF.

V and J are TRBV30 and TRBJ2-1, with D perhaps TRBD2 (5 bases). Germline V gives CDR1 GTSNPN, CDR2 SVGIG (reference sequence). The CDR3 has 12 amino acids. V shed 3 bases and J shed 9 bases, with 12 bases lying between them. CDR3 DNA sequence: TGTGCCTGGAGCCCTACTAGAACTGAGCAGTTCTTC. This codes for CAWSPTRTEQFF. Based on the CDR3 plus reference TRBV30 and TRBJ2-1, the full variable domain is SQTIHQWPATLVQPVGSPLSLECTVEGTSNPNLYWYRQAAGRGLQLLFYSVGIGQISSEVPQNLSASRPQDRQFILSSKKLLLSDSGFYLCAWSPTRTEQFFGPGTRLTVL.

This sequence joins TRBV10-2 and TRBJ2-7; 9 bases align to TRBD2. The CDR3 has 15 amino acids. Trimming took 2 bases from V and 2 from J; bases not matched to a gene: 4. CDR1 and CDR2 from the germline V gene are WSHSY and SAAADI. This chain's CDR3 is CASSEGSGGTYEQYF. Written as DNA, the CDR3 is TGCGCCAGCAGTGAGGGTAGCGGGGGAACCTACGAGCAGTACTTC.

This chain connects TRBV7-9 to TRBJ1-2; no reliable D call. V was trimmed by 4 bases and J by 6 bases, leaving 9 bases between them. The CDR3 contains 12 residues. CDR1 is SEHNR and CDR2 is FQNEAQ in the germline V gene (reference sequence). CDR3 bases: TGTGCCAGCAGCTGGGAGGGTAATGGCTACACCTTC. Protein sequence: CASSWEGNGYTF.

CDR3 bases: TGTGCCAGCAGTGAAGGCGGTTTCGGACTGGAGACCCAGTACTTC. Translating it yields CASSEGGFGLETQYF. V is TRBV6-1 and J is TRBJ2-5, with D tentatively TRBD2 (5 bases). This CDR3 contains 15 residues. V was trimmed by 1 base and J by 5 bases, leaving 14 bases between them. CDR1 is MNHNS and CDR2 is SASEGT in the germline V gene.

CDR3 sequence: CASSQVGQRSLGEAFF. CDR3 nucleotide sequence: TGCGCCAGCAGCCAAGTGGGACAGCGGAGTTTAGGTGAAGCTTTCTTT. This chain uses TRBV4-1 with TRBJ1-1; 7 nucleotides match TRBD1. The CDR3 is 16 amino acids. Germline trimming cut 1 base from V and 7 bases from J; bases unmatched to any gene: 12. Germline loops: CDR1 MGHRA, CDR2 YSYEKL.

The chain links TRBV4-3 to TRBJ1-2; 9 bases fit TRBD1. Germline trimming cut 2 bases from V and 4 bases from J; bases unmatched to any gene: 11. CDR1 LGHNA and CDR2 YSLEER come from the germline V gene. This CDR3 contains 17 residues. This chain's CDR3 is CASSQRALQGAGYGYTF. The CDR3 DNA follows: TGCGCCAGCAGCCAACGAGCACTACAGGGGGCTGGCTATGGCTACACCTTC.

The chain links TRBV7-2 to TRBJ2-5, with TRBD2 identical over 12 bases. This CDR3 is built from 15 residues. CDR1 and CDR2 from the germline V gene are SGHTA and FQGNSA. The junction had 6 bases not matched to a gene; V was cut back by 5 bases and J by 5 bases. CDR3 DNA sequence: TGTGCCAGCAGCGTACTAGCGGGGGGCCGGGAGACCCAGTACTTC. Its protein is CASSVLAGGRETQYF.

This chain joins TRBV7-8 and TRBJ1-5, with 7 bases identical to TRBD1. The V and J ends lost 5 bases and 6 bases, in that order; junction bases with no gene match: 7. The CDR3 has 14 residues. Looked up from germline, CDR1 is SGHVS and CDR2 is FQNEAQ. Here the CDR3 reads CASSTDRVVQPQHF. The CDR3 DNA sequence: TGTGCCAGCAGCACTGACAGGGTAGTTCAGCCCCAGCATTTT.

This chain uses TRBV13 with TRBJ1-5; 8 nucleotides agree with TRBD1. The germline CDR1 and CDR2 sequences are PRHDT and FYEKMQ (reference sequence). There are 15 residues in the CDR3. J gave up 3 bases and V 5 bases, and 6 bases lay outside the gene matches. The CDR3: CASSPGQGNNQPQHF. CDR3 nucleotide sequence: TGTGCCAGCAGCCCTGGACAGGGTAACAATCAGCCCCAGCATTTT.

This rearrangement joins TRBV5-1 to TRBJ1-1; D is unclear. The germline V gene encodes CDR1 SGHRS and CDR2 YFSETQ. The V end lost 4 bases, the J end lost 0 bases, and 10 bases lay between the germline ends. The CDR3 length is 14 residues. CDR3 amino acids: CASSTTTMNTEAFF. CDR3 DNA: TGCGCCAGCAGCACGACGACAATGAACACTGAAGCTTTCTTT.

This clone has a single count. The chain links TRBV19 to TRBJ2-2, with TRBD1 as a possible D gene (7 bases). This CDR3 region has 17 residues. The germline gives CDR1 LNHDA, CDR2 SQIVND (reference sequence). Trimming removed 4 bases at V and 5 bases at J, with 20 bases between. CDR3 loop: CASSSSGQPGGTGELFF. CDR3 coding DNA: TGTGCCAGTAGTAGTAGTGGGCAACCAGGGGGGACCGGGGAGCTGTTTTTT.

The V and J genes are TRBV27 and TRBJ1-2; D ambiguous. Trimming took 2 bases from V and 5 from J, leaving 18 bases between them. Germline V gene sequence: CDR1 MNHEY, CDR2 SMNVEV (reference sequence). The CDR3 has 16 amino acids. The CDR3 loop is CASSLSGPDFGYGYTF. The CDR3 region has the DNA TGTGCCAGCAGTTTAAGCGGGCCCGACTTCGGGTATGGCTACACCTTC.

CDR3 nucleotides: TGTGCCAGCAGCTCCAATGGACAGATTAATTCACCCCTCCACTTT. Its protein product is CASSSNGQINSPLHF. The chain uses TRBV5-6 and TRBJ1-6; D perhaps matches TRBD1 (6 bases). The CDR3 length is 15 residues. From germline, CDR1 is SGHDT and CDR2 YYEEEE. Trimming removed 3 bases at V and 6 bases at J, with 13 bases between.

The count of this clone is one. The chain uses TRBV5-4 and TRBJ2-2; 9 positions match TRBD2. Trimming removed 4 bases from V and 3 bases from J; junction bases left unmatched: 13. The CDR3 is 18 residues long. Per germline, CDR1 SGHNT and CDR2 YYREEE (reference sequence). CDR3 sequence: CASSHPTPLAGDTGELFF. The CDR3 DNA follows: TGTGCCAGCAGCCACCCTACCCCCTTAGCGGGAGACACCGGGGAGCTGTTTTTT.

This chain uses TRBV5-6 with TRBJ1-5; 8 bases fit TRBD1. With 4 bases clipped from V and 10 bases from J, the junction kept 7 bases outside the gene matches. The CDR3 is 13 residues long. Germline V lookup: CDR1 SGHDT, CDR2 YYEEEE. CDR3 in amino acids: CASSPTGGGPQHF. The DNA of the CDR3 is TGTGCCAGCAGCCCTACAGGGGGTGGACCCCAGCATTTT.

This sequence joins TRBV4-1 and TRBJ2-4, with D perhaps TRBD2 (6 bases). V was cut by 0 bases and J by 7 bases, with 13 bases left in between. This CDR3 is built from 15 residues. Germline CDR1 reads MGHRA; CDR2 reads YSYEKL. CDR3: CASSQEGGRWNIQYF. The CDR3 coding sequence is TGCGCCAGCAGCCAAGAGGGGGGACGGTGGAACATTCAGTACTTC.

With regard to this clone: Other DNA sequences in this sample translate to the same CDR3. V gene TRBV5-4 combines with J gene TRBJ1-1; possible D gene TRBD1, 6 bases. Germline V gives CDR1 SGHNT, CDR2 YYREEE (reference sequence). The CDR3 is 15 amino acids. Between the trimmed V and J ends, which lost 3 bases and 3 bases, there was a span of 15 bases. Here the CDR3 DNA reads TGTGCCAGCAGCTCCCACAGGGCCCGAGACACTGAAGCTTTCTTT. The encoded protein is CASSSHRARDTEAFF.

The rearrangement joins TRBV4-2 to TRBJ2-2, with 10 bases identical to TRBD1. Trimming at V came to 10 bases and at J to 5 bases, leaving 4 bases not matched to a gene. The germline CDR1 and CDR2 sequences are LGHNA and YNFKEQ. The CDR3 sequence is 13 residues long. CDR3 region: CATGTGETGELFF. The CDR3 DNA is TGTGCCACCGGGACAGGGGAAACCGGGGAGCTGTTTTTT.

This sequence joins TRBV7-2 and TRBJ1-2; tentative D call: TRBD1 (5 bases). Germline CDR1 reads SGHTA; CDR2 reads FQGNSA. The V end lost 1 base, the J end lost 8 bases, and 11 bases lay between the germline ends. This CDR3 is 13 amino acids long. CDR3 sequence: CASSLGTTNGYTF. CDR3 nucleotides: TGTGCCAGCAGCTTAGGGACAACGAACGGCTACACCTTC.

The chain has TRBV19 and TRBJ1-4; D might be TRBD1 (6 bases). Trimming left V 6 bases short and J 3 bases short, with 8 bases between. There are 13 residues in the CDR3. Germline CDR1 and CDR2: LNHDA and SQIVND (reference sequence). The CDR3 DNA reads as TGTGCCAGTAGCAGGACAGCTAATGAAAAACTGTTTTTT. Protein: CASSRTANEKLFF.